The subject of this entry is one TCR beta chain. Its antigen is not known. The data are from a study of cytomegalovirus exposure and HLA in healthy donors. Trimming left V 7 bases short and J 2 bases short, with 14 bases between. The CDR3 loop spans 14 amino acids. CDR1 is SEHNR, CDR2 FQNEAQ, per germline (reference sequence). Study-wide points: Presence/absence results assume similar sequencing depth per donor, which may not hold.

PCR amplification relied on 60 Vbeta primers (plus 13 Jbeta primers). Assay used: immunoSEQ multiplex PCR; TCRdb lists only in-frame clones, some missing. The sample consists of 150,000 or so clones, 77% of them appearing once. This sequence was found in a female donor in good health and CMV-seronegative. The sequenced material came from PBMCs. The chain employs TRBV7-9 and TRBJ2-5; D may be TRBD1 (6 bases). CDR3 sequence reads: CASTGTGLQETQYF. Here the CDR3 DNA reads TGTGCCAGCACCGGCACAGGGCTTCAAGAGACCCAGTACTTC.